These 6 T cell receptor beta chains originate from one sample sequenced in a study of T cells in Graves' hyperthyroidism and ophthalmopathy. Amplification targeted TCR beta CDR3 regions from RNA transcripts. The primer set for the first-round RT-PCR of the TCR CDR3 was HTBI. One entry per CDR3 protein, called by TCRdb with MiXCR from the multiplex PCR reads. The repertoire holds about 350,000 distinct CDR3 sequences, with 15% as singletons. Sequenced input: blood. The source of these receptors is a woman in her fifties or sixties with Graves' ophthalmopathy.

This clonotype was recorded many times. The V and J genes are TRBV5-1 and TRBJ2-1; 7 nucleotides align to TRBD2. V was pared by 2 bases and J by 4 bases, with 6 bases of the junction left unmatched. Germline V lookup: CDR1 SGHRS, CDR2 YFSETQ. The CDR3 covers 15 residues. CDR3: CASSFSSGPYNEQFF. CDR3 in DNA: TGCGCCAGCAGCTTTTCTAGCGGCCCATACAATGAGCAGTTCTTC.

In this sample, this clonotype turned up many times. This chain joins TRBV20-1 and TRBJ1-1; a possible D gene is TRBD1 (6 bases). The CDR3 totals 12 residues. CDR1 and CDR2 from the germline V gene are DFQATT and SNEGSKA (reference sequence). V lost 5 bases and J lost 4, with 11 bases in between. The CDR3 region has the DNA TGCAGTGCTTACAGGGACACCACTGAAGCTTTCTTT. Translation gives CSAYRDTTEAFF.

This clonotype was seen at least ten times. J is TRBJ2-5 and V is TRBV3-1; the match to TRBD2 covers 11 bases. V shed 2 bases and J 4 bases; nucleotides not matched to a gene: 6. The CDR3 consists of 16 residues. Germline V gives CDR1 LGHDT, CDR2 YNNKEL (reference sequence). CDR3 coding DNA: TGTGCCAGCAGCCAATATAGCGGGAGGGCCATAGAGACCCAGTACTTC. It translates to CASSQYSGRAIETQYF.

This clonotype was seen ten or more times. The V and J genes are TRBV6-6 and TRBJ2-5; possibly TRBD1 or TRBD2 for D (5 bases each). V was pared by 2 bases and J by 3 bases, with 10 bases between. This CDR3 is built from 14 residues. Germline V lookup: CDR1 MNHNY, CDR2 SVGAGI (reference sequence). This chain's CDR3 is CASSYGGREETQYF. DNA for the CDR3: TGTGCCAGCAGTTACGGGGGTAGAGAAGAGACCCAGTACTTC.

The V call is TRBV7-2, the J call TRBJ2-4; D ambiguous. Germline V lookup: CDR1 SGHTA, CDR2 FQGNSA. The CDR3 sequence is 14 residues long. V gave up 5 bases and J gave up 6 bases, with 14 bases separating them. CDR3: CASSPRQSTNIQYF. The CDR3 nucleotides are TGTGCCAGCAGCCCCAGACAATCCACAAACATTCAGTACTTC.

This clonotype was seen many times. This chain uses TRBV6-1 with TRBJ1-5; 7 nucleotides line up with TRBD1. V lost 5 bases, J lost 6 bases, and 10 bases stayed unmatched. CDR3 size: 15 residues. Germline V gives CDR1 MNHNS, CDR2 SASEGT. The CDR3 nucleotides read TGTGCCAGCAGTTATTACAGGGGAATCGGTCAGCCCCAGCATTTT. Protein product: CASSYYRGIGQPQHF.